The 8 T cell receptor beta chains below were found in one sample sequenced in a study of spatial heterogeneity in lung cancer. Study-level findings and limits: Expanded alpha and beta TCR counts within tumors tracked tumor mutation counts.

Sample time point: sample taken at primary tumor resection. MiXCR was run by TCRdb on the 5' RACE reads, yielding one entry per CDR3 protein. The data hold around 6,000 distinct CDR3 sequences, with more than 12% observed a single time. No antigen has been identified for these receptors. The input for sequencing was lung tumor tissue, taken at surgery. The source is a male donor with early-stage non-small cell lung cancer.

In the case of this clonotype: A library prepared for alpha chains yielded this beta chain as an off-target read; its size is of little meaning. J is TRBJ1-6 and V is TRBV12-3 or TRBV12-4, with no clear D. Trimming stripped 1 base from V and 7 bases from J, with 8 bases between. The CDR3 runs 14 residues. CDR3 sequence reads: CASSLGQLNSPLHF. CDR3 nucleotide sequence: TGTGCCAGCAGTTTAGGGCAGTTAAATTCACCCCTCCACTTT.

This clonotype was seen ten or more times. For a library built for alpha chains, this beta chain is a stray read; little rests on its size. The DNA of the CDR3 is TGTGCCAGCAGGAAGGGACAGGGGGCCGGAGTTTCACCCCTCCACTTT. Its translation is CASRKGQGAGVSPLHF. V gene TRBV12-3 or TRBV12-4 combines with J gene TRBJ1-6; 12 positions agree with TRBD1. V lost 6 bases and J lost 9; bases outside the gene matches: 9. The CDR3 sequence is 16 residues long.

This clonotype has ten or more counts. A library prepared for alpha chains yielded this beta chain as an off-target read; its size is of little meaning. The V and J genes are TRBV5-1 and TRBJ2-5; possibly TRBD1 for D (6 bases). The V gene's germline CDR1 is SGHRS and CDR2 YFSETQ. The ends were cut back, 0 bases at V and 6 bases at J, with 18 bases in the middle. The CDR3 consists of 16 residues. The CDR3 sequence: CASSLAPAGVQQTQYF. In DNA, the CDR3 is TGCGCCAGCAGCTTGGCCCCCGCAGGGGTTCAACAGACCCAGTACTTC.

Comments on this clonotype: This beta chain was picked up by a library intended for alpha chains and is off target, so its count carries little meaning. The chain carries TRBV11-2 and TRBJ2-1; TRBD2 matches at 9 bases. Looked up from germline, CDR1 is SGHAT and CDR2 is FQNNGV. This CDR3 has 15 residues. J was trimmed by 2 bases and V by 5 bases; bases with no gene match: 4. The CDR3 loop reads CASSRRLAAYNEQFF. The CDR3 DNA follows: TGTGCCAGCAGCCGTCGACTAGCGGCCTACAATGAGCAGTTCTTC. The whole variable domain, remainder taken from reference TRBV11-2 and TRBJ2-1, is EAGVAQSPRYKIIEKRQSVAFWCNPISGHATLYWYQQILGQGPKLLIQFQNNGVVDDSQLPKDRFSAERLKGVDSTLKIQPAKLEDSAVYLCASSRRLAAYNEQFFGPGTRLTVL.

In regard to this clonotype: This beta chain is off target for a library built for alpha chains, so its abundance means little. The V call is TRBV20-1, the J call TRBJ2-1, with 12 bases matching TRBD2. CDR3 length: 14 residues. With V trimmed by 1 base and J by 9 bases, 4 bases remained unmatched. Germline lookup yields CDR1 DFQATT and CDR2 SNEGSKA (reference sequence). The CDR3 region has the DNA TGCAGTGCTAGAGGACTAGCGGGAGTGATTGAGCAGTTCTTC. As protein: CSARGLAGVIEQFF.

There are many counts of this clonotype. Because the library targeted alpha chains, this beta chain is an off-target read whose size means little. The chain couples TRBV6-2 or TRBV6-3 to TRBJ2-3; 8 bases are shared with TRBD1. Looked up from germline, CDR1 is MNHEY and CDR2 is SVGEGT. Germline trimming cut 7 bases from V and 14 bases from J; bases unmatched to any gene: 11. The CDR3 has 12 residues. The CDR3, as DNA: TGTGCCAGCACCGGGACAGGCTTAACGGGGTATTTT. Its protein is CASTGTGLTGYF.

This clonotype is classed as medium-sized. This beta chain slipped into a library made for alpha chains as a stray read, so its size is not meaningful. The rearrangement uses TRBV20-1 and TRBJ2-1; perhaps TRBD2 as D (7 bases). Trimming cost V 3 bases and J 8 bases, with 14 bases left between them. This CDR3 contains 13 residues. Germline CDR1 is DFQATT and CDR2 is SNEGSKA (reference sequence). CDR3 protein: CSARGGALDEQFF. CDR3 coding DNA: TGCAGTGCTAGGGGGGGGGCCCTCGATGAGCAGTTCTTC.

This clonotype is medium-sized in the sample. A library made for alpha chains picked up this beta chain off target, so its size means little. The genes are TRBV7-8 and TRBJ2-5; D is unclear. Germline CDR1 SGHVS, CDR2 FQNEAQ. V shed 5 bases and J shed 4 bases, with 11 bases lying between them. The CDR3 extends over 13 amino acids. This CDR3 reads CASSPRGRETQYF. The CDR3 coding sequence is TGTGCCAGCAGCCCTCGTGGAAGAGAGACCCAGTACTTC.